This section outlines one TCR beta chain sequence together with its context. Its matching antigen is unknown. The sample is drawn from a study of CD8+ T cells in alopecia areata. Study-level points and caveats: Lesional tissue from the scalp (especially in alopecia totalis/universalis) showed higher clonality than normal scalp.

The V gene's germline CDR1 is SQVTM and CDR2 ANQGSEA. V gave up 6 bases and J gave up 7 bases; unmatched junction bases: 10. There are 15 residues in the CDR3. RNA was isolated and reverse transcribed to cDNA, the sequencing template. Sequencing was performed with immunoSEQ multiplex PCR; in TCRdb, only in-frame clones are kept and a portion is missing. The table includes approximately 170,000 clones, 50% to 60% detected once. The treatment is: oral pan-JAK inhibitor, 5-10 mg twice daily. The source material was CD4+ T cells sorted from blood, sampled at week 4, from a patient treated with tofacitinib. This sequence joins TRBV29-1 and TRBJ2-1; TRBD2 agrees at 12 bases. The TCR sequence derives from a human donor with alopecia areata. DNA of the CDR3: TGCAGCGTGCGTCCGACTAGCGGGAGTGCGAATGAGCAGTTCTTC. Translation gives CSVRPTSGSANEQFF.